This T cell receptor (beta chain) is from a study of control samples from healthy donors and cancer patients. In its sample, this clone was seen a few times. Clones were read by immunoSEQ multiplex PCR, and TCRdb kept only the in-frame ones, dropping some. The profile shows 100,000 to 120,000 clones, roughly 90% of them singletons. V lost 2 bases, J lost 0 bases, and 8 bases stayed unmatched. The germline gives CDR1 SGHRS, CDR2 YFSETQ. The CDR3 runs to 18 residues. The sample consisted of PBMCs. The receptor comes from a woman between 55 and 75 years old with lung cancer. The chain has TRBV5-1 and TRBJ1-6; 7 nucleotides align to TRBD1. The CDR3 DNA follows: TGCGCCAGCAGCTTTTCCGACAGGGCAAGCTCCTATAATTCACCCCTCCACTTT. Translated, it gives CASSFSDRASSYNSPLHF.